Below, 10 T cell receptor beta chains from the same sample are listed, as sequenced in a study of identical twins (dated by TCRdb to about 2016). Library preparation employed 5' RACE. Sequenced on an Illumina HiSeq 2000. TCRdb passed the public sequencing reads through fastp at Q25 and MiXCR, retaining productive beta sequences. Every CDR3 protein is listed once, alongside the most common genes and DNA of its rows. The sample table lists some 790,000 distinct CDR3 sequences, over 15% of them with a count of one. The ten largest clonotypes hold around 12% of the sample. These same records also appear under a second study, on T cells expressing NK-cell markers.

The sample consisted of PBMCs. These receptors originate from a woman aged 18-29 years in good health.

This clonotype was observed a few times. The J gene is TRBJ2-7, the V gene TRBV9; 7 nucleotides match TRBD1. This CDR3 has 12 amino acids. Germline V gene data show CDR1 as SGDLS and CDR2 as YYNGEE. The J segment lost 5 bases and the V segment lost 4 bases, leaving 3 bases of the junction unmatched. This chain's CDR3 is CASSPGQDEQYF. The CDR3 DNA is TGTGCCAGCAGCCCAGGACAGGACGAGCAGTACTTC.

This clonotype was seen ten or more times. This chain uses TRBV6-1 with TRBJ2-2, with TRBD1 identical over 7 bases. Germline loops: CDR1 MNHNS, CDR2 SASEGT. This CDR3 region has 14 residues. Trimming took 6 bases from V and 4 from J; bases not matched to a gene: 5. CDR3 bases: TGTGCCAGCAGGTCGACAGGGCCCACCGGGGAGCTGTTTTTT. It codes for CASRSTGPTGELFF.

This clonotype was seen a few times. The chain employs TRBV7-9 and TRBJ1-2; D remains ambiguous. This CDR3 has 13 residues. Germline CDR1 and CDR2: SEHNR and FQNEAQ (reference sequence). Trimming removed 3 bases from V and 2 bases from J, with 7 bases in between. The CDR3 DNA reads TGTGCCAGCAGCTTTGTAAAGAACTATGGCTACACCTTC. This translates into CASSFVKNYGYTF.

The rearrangement links TRBV30 to TRBJ1-1, with a weak D call TRBD1 (6 bases). Trimming removed 2 bases at V and 6 bases at J, with 13 bases between. From germline, CDR1 is GTSNPN and CDR2 SVGIG (reference sequence). This CDR3 has 13 residues. The CDR3 DNA follows: TGTGCCTGGAGTTCAGGGGAGTTCGCTGAAGCTTTCTTT. Translating gives CAWSSGEFAEAFF.

V is TRBV12-3 or TRBV12-4 and J is TRBJ2-1; 10 positions agree with TRBD2. The length of the CDR3 is 15 residues. V shed 5 bases, J shed 10 bases, and the junction held 11 bases outside the gene matches. As DNA, the CDR3 is TGTGCCAGCAGTCGAGATAGCGGGGGGCCCCGCGAGCAGTTCTTC. It codes for CASSRDSGGPREQFF.

This clonotype has only a few counts. The chain employs TRBV12-3 or TRBV12-4 and TRBJ1-6; D gene unclear. The CDR3 length is 12 residues. Trimming took 6 bases from V and 10 from J, leaving 10 bases between them. CDR3 in amino acids: CASRLGQSPLHF. The DNA of the CDR3 is TGTGCCAGCAGGCTCGGCCAATCACCCCTCCACTTT.

This clonotype has a handful of counts. CDR3 protein: CASSLLGISGDTQYF. CDR3 coding DNA: TGTGCCAGCAGCCTCCTTGGGATTAGCGGAGATACGCAGTATTTT. The chain joins TRBV7-2 to TRBJ2-3; tentatively, D is TRBD2 (6 bases). The CDR3 spans 15 residues. Trimming removed 5 bases from V and 5 bases from J, with 17 bases in between. Germline V lookup: CDR1 SGHTA, CDR2 FQGNSA. Full variable domain (outside the CDR3, taken from reference TRBV7-2 and TRBJ2-3): GAGVSQSPSNKVTEKGKDVELRCDPISGHTALYWYRQSLGQGLEFLIYFQGNSAPDKSGLPSDRFSAERTGGSVSTLTIQRTQQEDSAVYLCASSLLGISGDTQYFGPGTRLTVL.

The chain joins TRBV9 to TRBJ2-5, with D hard to call. Looked up from germline, CDR1 is SGDLS and CDR2 is YYNGEE. The germline V and J ends were trimmed by 0 bases and 4 bases, with 10 bases remaining between them. The CDR3 extends over 14 amino acids. CDR3 sequence: CASSVEGLIETQYF. CDR3 DNA: TGTGCCAGCAGCGTAGAGGGTCTCATAGAGACCCAGTACTTC.

J is TRBJ2-3 and V is TRBV7-2; 11 bases fit TRBD2. Germline trimming cut 7 bases from V and 6 bases from J; bases unmatched to any gene: 9. The CDR3 consists of 15 residues. The germline CDR1 and CDR2 sequences are SGHTA and FQGNSA. CDR3 protein: CASTRTSGWGDTQYF. The DNA for the CDR3 is TGTGCCAGCACCCGGACTAGCGGGTGGGGGGATACGCAGTATTTT.

The chain carries TRBV20-1 and TRBJ2-3; weak D call: TRBD2 (7 bases). Germline CDR1 is DFQATT and CDR2 is SNEGSKA (reference sequence). V was pared by 7 bases and J by 2 bases, with 10 bases between. The CDR3 contains 12 residues. DNA of the CDR3: TGCAGTGTGGGGGGGCACACAGATACGCAGTATTTT. This translates into CSVGGHTDTQYF.